Presented here are 25 T cell receptor beta chains from one specimen sequenced in a study of blood T cell repertoires in COVID-19. Assay: immunoSEQ multiplex PCR; the TCRdb copy retains only in-frame clones and omits some. Among some 370,000 clones listed, roughly 90% were seen once. The sample consisted of peripheral blood. These receptors were obtained from a man in his forties or fifties with acute or convalescent COVID-19.

The DNA of the CDR3 is TGTGCCAGCAGTTTAGTGCAGGGGGTCACAGATACGCAGTATTTT. This encodes CASSLVQGVTDTQYF. The chain combines TRBV28 with TRBJ2-3; 7 bases align to TRBD1. The V gene end was trimmed by 2 bases and the J gene end by 2 bases; junction bases not matched to a gene: 4. Germline V CDR1 and CDR2: MDHEN, SYDVKM. CDR3 size: 15 residues. Full variable domain (outside the CDR3, taken from reference TRBV28 and TRBJ2-3): DVKVTQSSRYLVKRTGEKVFLECVQDMDHENMFWYRQDPGLGLRLIYFSYDVKMKEKGDIPEGYSVSREKKERFSLILESASTNQTSMYLCASSLVQGVTDTQYFGPGTRLTVL.

V and J are TRBV27 and TRBJ2-7; D is unresolved. The germline V and J ends were trimmed by 6 bases and 7 bases, with 10 bases remaining between them. This CDR3 contains 11 residues. Per the germline V gene, CDR1 is MNHEY and CDR2 is SMNVEV (reference sequence). CDR3 amino acids: CASSRGWEQYF. Written as DNA, the CDR3 is TGTGCCAGCAGCCGAGGTTGGGAGCAGTACTTC.

V gene TRBV7-3 combines with J gene TRBJ2-2; TRBD2 matches at 7 bases. The CDR3 has 16 residues. Germline loops: CDR1 SGHTA, CDR2 FQGTGA. The ends lost 2 bases at V and 3 bases at J; junction bases unmatched: 6. The CDR3, as DNA: TGTGCCAGCAGCTTATTTGGCGGGGGAGACACCGGGGAGCTGTTTTTT. This sequence encodes CASSLFGGGDTGELFF.

The gene calls are TRBV7-9 and TRBJ1-2; 8 bases map to TRBD1. The CDR3 covers 15 residues. The junction had 8 bases not matched to a gene; V was cut back by 5 bases and J by 3 bases. The germline CDR1 and CDR2 sequences are SEHNR and FQNEAQ (reference sequence). Written as DNA, the CDR3 is TGTGCCAGCAGCACGAGGACAGGGTTTGACTATGGCTACACCTTC. Protein product: CASSTRTGFDYGYTF.

The rearrangement links TRBV7-6 to TRBJ1-1; no reliable D call. Trimming pared 2 bases from V and 7 bases from J, leaving 8 bases between. Germline V CDR1 and CDR2: SGHVS, FNYEAQ. This CDR3 contains 12 residues. The CDR3 here is CASSLRGSEAFF. The CDR3 region has the DNA TGTGCCAGCAGCTTACGCGGGAGTGAAGCTTTCTTT.

V gene TRBV5-1 combines with J gene TRBJ1-1; D might be TRBD1 (6 bases). V was pared by 1 base and J by 4 bases, with 14 bases between. The CDR3 loop spans 15 amino acids. Per germline, CDR1 SGHRS and CDR2 YFSETQ. The CDR3 protein is CASSLRGIEGTEAFF. DNA for the CDR3: TGCGCCAGCAGCTTGAGGGGGATAGAGGGCACTGAAGCTTTCTTT. The full variable domain, its missing parts supplied by reference TRBV5-1 and TRBJ1-1, is KAGVTQTPRYLIKTRGQQVTLSCSPISGHRSVSWYQQTPGQGLQFLFEYFSETQRNKGNFPGRFSGRQFSNSRSEMNVSTLELGDSALYLCASSLRGIEGTEAFFGQGTRLTVV.

The V and J genes are TRBV19 and TRBJ2-1, with 7 bases lining up with TRBD2. This CDR3 spans 15 amino acids. The V and J ends lost 5 bases and 5 bases, in that order; junction bases with no gene match: 9. Looked up from germline, CDR1 is LNHDA and CDR2 is SQIVND (reference sequence). For the CDR3, the DNA is TGTGCCAGTAGTCGAGTTTCCGGGACTAACAATGAGCAGTTCTTC. Translating gives CASSRVSGTNNEQFF.

The chain has TRBV9 and TRBJ1-1; 8 bases fit TRBD1. CDR1 and CDR2 (germline): SGDLS, YYNGEE. This CDR3 is 14 amino acids long. V shed 3 bases and J 7 bases; nucleotides not matched to a gene: 8. The DNA of the CDR3 is TGTGCCAGCAGCGGGACAGGGCTGTGGAATGAAGCTTTCTTT. This encodes CASSGTGLWNEAFF.

The chain couples TRBV28 to TRBJ2-7; 8 nucleotides align to TRBD1. The CDR3 contains 14 residues. Trimming at V came to 5 bases and at J to 3 bases, leaving 6 bases not matched to a gene. Germline V gives CDR1 MDHEN, CDR2 SYDVKM. The CDR3, as DNA: TGTGCCAGCAGTATTATGGGACAGGTCTACGAGCAGTACTTC. This sequence encodes CASSIMGQVYEQYF. The variable domain in full, with the rest retrieved from reference TRBV28 and TRBJ2-7, is DVKVTQSSRYLVKRTGEKVFLECVQDMDHENMFWYRQDPGLGLRLIYFSYDVKMKEKGDIPEGYSVSREKKERFSLILESASTNQTSMYLCASSIMGQVYEQYFGPGTRLTVT.

The J gene is TRBJ2-2, the V gene TRBV5-1; D call uncertain. Trimming removed 0 bases from V and 0 bases from J, with 6 bases in between. Looked up from germline, CDR1 is SGHRS and CDR2 is YFSETQ. The CDR3 is made up of 15 amino acids. CDR3 nucleotides: TGCGCCAGCAGCTTGGGCGCCTCGAACACCGGGGAGCTGTTTTTT. This sequence encodes CASSLGASNTGELFF.

The gene calls are TRBV24-1 and TRBJ1-5; D is possibly TRBD1 (6 bases). The V gene lost 7 bases and the J gene lost 4 bases, with 22 bases spanning the gap. Germline CDR1 and CDR2: KGHDR and SFDVKD. CDR3 size: 17 residues. CDR3 DNA sequence: TGTGCCACCAGCCCCTCAAGGACAGCGACGATAAATCAGCCCCAGCATTTT. Translated: CATSPSRTATINQPQHF.

The chain carries TRBV24-1 and TRBJ2-5; 12 nucleotides line up with TRBD2. Trimming removed 2 bases from V and 4 bases from J; junction bases left unmatched: 7. From germline, CDR1 is KGHDR and CDR2 SFDVKD. CDR3 length: 17 amino acids. CDR3 protein: CATSDYFTSGGLETQYF. CDR3 in DNA: TGTGCCACCAGTGATTATTTTACTAGCGGGGGGTTAGAGACCCAGTACTTC.

In this sample, this clone turned up a few times. The chain joins TRBV5-5 to TRBJ1-5; 9 bases are a match to TRBD1. The germline V gene encodes CDR1 SGHKS and CDR2 YYEKEE (reference sequence). The CDR3 length is 16 residues. V trimming: 4 bases; J trimming: 13 bases; junction bases outside the gene matches: 18. CDR3 DNA: TGTGCCAGCAGCGATCCTACGGGGACAGGGTATAACGAACAGCATTTT. Amino acids: CASSDPTGTGYNEQHF.

The chain uses TRBV7-9 and TRBJ2-5; D perhaps matches TRBD2 (7 bases). Germline V gene sequence: CDR1 SEHNR, CDR2 FQNEAQ (reference sequence). The CDR3 is 14 amino acids. The V and J ends lost 6 bases and 4 bases respectively, with 15 bases between them. CDR3 protein: CASRRQGRGETQYF. CDR3 nucleotide sequence: TGTGCCAGCAGACGTCAGGGGAGGGGAGAGACCCAGTACTTC.

This rearrangement joins TRBV7-9 to TRBJ1-2; no firm D call. The V end lost 5 bases, the J end lost 5 bases, and 18 bases lay between the germline ends. Germline CDR1 is SEHNR and CDR2 is FQNEAQ (reference sequence). The CDR3 is 15 residues long. DNA of the CDR3: TGTGCCAGCAGCCGGATGGCGCTCCCGGGTTATGGCTACACCTTC. Translated, it gives CASSRMALPGYGYTF. Filled out from reference TRBV7-9 and TRBJ1-2, the complete variable domain reads DTGVSQNPRHKITKRGQNVTFRCDPISEHNRLYWYRQTLGQGPEFLTYFQNEAQLEKSRLLSDRFSAERPKGSFSTLEIQRTEQGDSAMYLCASSRMALPGYGYTFGSGTRLTVV.

This chain joins TRBV2 and TRBJ1-2; D ambiguous. V lost 7 bases and J lost 7, with 16 bases in between. Germline V gives CDR1 SNHLY, CDR2 FYNNEI. The CDR3 loop spans 13 amino acids. In DNA form, the CDR3 reads TGTGCCAGCATTGGGTGGCGGGTGACTGGCTACACCTTC. Amino acids: CASIGWRVTGYTF.

J is TRBJ2-5 and V is TRBV30; D is unresolved. V was trimmed by 0 bases and J by 4 bases, leaving 9 bases between them. The CDR3 has 13 amino acids. Germline loops: CDR1 GTSNPN, CDR2 SVGIG (reference sequence). The CDR3 loop is CAWSVPVGETQYF. CDR3 coding DNA: TGTGCCTGGAGTGTTCCTGTCGGAGAGACCCAGTACTTC.

The chain links TRBV27 to TRBJ2-7; the match to TRBD1 covers 9 bases. V gave up 6 bases and J gave up 7 bases; unmatched junction bases: 10. The CDR3 loop spans 14 amino acids. Germline CDR1 and CDR2: MNHEY and SMNVEV (reference sequence). The CDR3 sequence is CASSSDRGVVEQYF. CDR3 nucleotides: TGTGCCAGCAGCTCGGACAGGGGAGTGGTAGAGCAGTACTTC.

This chain links TRBV19 with TRBJ2-7; D perhaps matches TRBD1 (6 bases). V was cut by 5 bases and J by 3 bases, with 11 bases left in between. The length of the CDR3 is 13 residues. Per germline, CDR1 LNHDA and CDR2 SQIVND (reference sequence). The CDR3 nucleotides read TGTGCCAGTAGTCCGGGACAAGACTACGAGCAGTACTTC. It codes for CASSPGQDYEQYF.

This clone was seen a single time. The rearrangement links TRBV3-1 (or the pseudogene TRBV3-2) to TRBJ2-2, with 10 nucleotides matching TRBD2. V lost 0 bases, J lost 5 bases, and 9 bases stayed unmatched. Germline CDR1 is LGHDT and CDR2 is YNNKEL (reference sequence). The CDR3 runs 18 residues. The CDR3 reads CASSQERGASGRTGELFF. The CDR3 DNA follows: TGTGCCAGCAGCCAAGAGAGGGGGGCTAGCGGGAGAACCGGGGAGCTGTTTTTT.

The chain employs TRBV15 and TRBJ2-7; 11 nucleotides align to TRBD2. The CDR3 contains 15 residues. The germline CDR1 and CDR2 sequences are LNHNV and YYDKDF (reference sequence). Losses at the gene ends were 4 bases for V and 3 bases for J; bases not matched to a gene: 5. CDR3 in DNA: TGTGCCACCAGCACCGGGACTAGCGGAGGCTACGAGCAGTACTTC. Protein sequence: CATSTGTSGGYEQYF.

This clone was seen more than once but under ten times. The gene calls are TRBV27 and TRBJ1-6, with D tentatively TRBD1 (5 bases). V was trimmed by 6 bases and J by 6 bases, leaving 15 bases between them. Looked up from germline, CDR1 is MNHEY and CDR2 is SMNVEV (reference sequence). The CDR3 spans 15 residues. CDR3 bases: TGTGCCAGCAGCTGGGGGGGGGTGTCTAATTCACCCCTCCACTTT. This translates into CASSWGGVSNSPLHF.

The J gene is TRBJ2-7, the V gene TRBV11-2; D unclear. The CDR3 is 14 amino acids. The germline V gene has CDR1 SGHAT and CDR2 FQNNGV. V was pared by 3 bases and J by 0 bases, with 9 bases between. CDR3 residues: CASSFHPSSYEQYF. In nucleotides, the CDR3 is TGTGCCAGCAGCTTCCACCCCAGCTCCTACGAGCAGTACTTC.

V and J are TRBV11-2 and TRBJ1-2; 8 bases agree with TRBD1. J was trimmed by 5 bases and V by 4 bases; bases with no gene match: 15. Germline V gene lookup returns CDR1 SGHAT and CDR2 FQNNGV. This CDR3 is 17 amino acids long. CDR3 residues: CASSSPGTGRGKYGYTF. CDR3 coding DNA: TGTGCCAGCAGCTCACCCGGGACAGGCAGGGGGAAGTATGGCTACACCTTC.

J is TRBJ2-7 and V is TRBV7-3; D gene ambiguous. V was cut by 0 bases and J by 12 bases, with 15 bases left in between. CDR3 size: 13 residues. Germline CDR1 and CDR2: SGHTA and FQGTGA. Here the CDR3 reads CASSLTRDLGLYF. For the CDR3, the DNA is TGTGCCAGCAGCTTAACCCGCGACTTAGGTCTGTACTTC.